This T cell receptor beta chain came from a study of T cell responses to AZD1222 COVID-19 vaccine. Study-wide results and caveats: Baseline seropositivity occurred in only a handful of AZD1222 recipients. Distributed over spike, vaccine-associated CD4 TCRs predominated at 160-218 and 743-854.

CDR3 length equals 16 residues. Germline loops: CDR1 ENHRY, CDR2 SYGVKD. V gave up 3 bases and J gave up 0 bases, with 14 bases separating them. Generated by immunoSEQ multiplex PCR, the TCRdb table keeps only in-frame clones and is missing some. This sample has about 110,000 clones; roughly 85% occur once, and the top ten carry 4.8%. Remarks on this clone: No antigen is known for it.

The TCR comes from an adult who received the AZD1222 COVID-19 vaccine. This chain connects TRBV10-3 to TRBJ1-2; D gene unclear. The sample in question was peripheral blood, obtained 28 days after the second AZD1222 dose. The CDR3 here is CAISDRSSVANYGYTF. The DNA of the CDR3 is TGTGCCATCAGTGATAGATCCTCAGTAGCTAACTATGGCTACACCTTC.